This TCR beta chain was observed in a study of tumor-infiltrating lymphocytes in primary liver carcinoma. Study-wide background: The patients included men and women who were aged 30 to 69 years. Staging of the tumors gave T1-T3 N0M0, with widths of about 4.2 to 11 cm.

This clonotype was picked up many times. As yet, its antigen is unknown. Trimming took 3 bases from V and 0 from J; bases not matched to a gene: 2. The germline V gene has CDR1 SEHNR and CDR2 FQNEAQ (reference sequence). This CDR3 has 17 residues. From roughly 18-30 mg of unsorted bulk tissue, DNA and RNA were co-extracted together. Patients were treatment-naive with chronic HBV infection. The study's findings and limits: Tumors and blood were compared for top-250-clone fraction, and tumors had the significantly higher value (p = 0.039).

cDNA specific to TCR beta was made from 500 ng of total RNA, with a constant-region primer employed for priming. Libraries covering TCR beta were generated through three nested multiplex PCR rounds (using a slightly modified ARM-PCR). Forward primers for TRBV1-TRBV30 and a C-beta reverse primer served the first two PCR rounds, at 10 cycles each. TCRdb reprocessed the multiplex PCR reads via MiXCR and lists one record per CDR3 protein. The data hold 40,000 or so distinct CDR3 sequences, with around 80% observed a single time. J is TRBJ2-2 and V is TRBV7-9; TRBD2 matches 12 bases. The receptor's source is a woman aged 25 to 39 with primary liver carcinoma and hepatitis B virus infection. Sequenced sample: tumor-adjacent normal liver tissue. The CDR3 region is CASSFPSGRANTGELFF. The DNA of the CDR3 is TGTGCCAGCAGCTTCCCTAGCGGGAGGGCGAACACCGGGGAGCTGTTTTTT.